The next 27 T cell receptor beta chains were all read from a single sample in a study of shared T cell receptors in the human thymus. Libraries were prepared by immunoSEQ multiplex PCR; TCRdb keeps only in-frame clonotypes and omits some of them. The repertoire has hundreds of thousands of clones, more than 75% of them found once; the top ten carry more than 0.01%. The same data also contributed to another study, on human thymus T cells.

Sequenced input: thymocytes. The receptors here all came from a boy in the first two years of life with a congenital heart defect.

The genes are TRBV15 and TRBJ2-1; the D gene is possibly TRBD1 (6 bases). CDR3 length equals 15 residues. The germline CDR1 and CDR2 sequences are LNHNV and YYDKDF (reference sequence). Trimming pared 8 bases from V and 5 bases from J, leaving 19 bases between. In DNA form, the CDR3 reads TGTGCCACCCTTAAGTCCGGGACAACGAACAATGAGCAGTTCTTC. As protein: CATLKSGTTNNEQFF.

CDR3 sequence reads: CASSAGTPEAFF. The CDR3 DNA is TGTGCCAGCAGCGCCGGGACACCTGAAGCTTTCTTT. The V and J genes are TRBV9 and TRBJ1-1; tentative D call: TRBD1 (6 bases). Trimming stripped 3 bases from V and 6 bases from J, with 9 bases between. CDR1 is SGDLS, CDR2 YYNGEE, per germline. The CDR3 is 12 residues long.

The J gene is TRBJ2-1, the V gene TRBV4-2; tentative D call: TRBD2 (6 bases). The CDR3 has 18 residues. V lost 1 base, J lost 8 bases, and 24 bases lay in between. Germline assignment: CDR1 LGHNA and CDR2 YNFKEQ. In DNA form, the CDR3 reads TGTGCCAGCAGCCAAGCGAAGCGTGGGACTGGAGCTGCCGATGAGCAGTTCTTC. Encoded protein: CASSQAKRGTGAADEQFF.

The rearrangement uses TRBV18 and TRBJ2-5; weak D call: TRBD1 (5 bases). Trimming shortened V by 0 bases and J by 6 bases, and 8 bases separated the two germline ends. This CDR3 is built from 13 residues. Germline V gene lookup returns CDR1 KGHSH and CDR2 LQKENI. The CDR3 loop is CASSPPRDKTQYF. The CDR3 nucleotides read TGTGCCAGCTCACCACCCAGGGATAAGACCCAGTACTTC.

This chain joins TRBV11-3 and TRBJ2-1, with D tentatively TRBD2 (6 bases). The length of the CDR3 is 15 residues. V was pared by 5 bases and J by 3 bases, with 14 bases between. Germline-derived CDR1 and CDR2 are SGHNT and YENEEA. This CDR3 is CASSPPGGIYNEQFF. In nucleotides, the CDR3 is TGTGCCAGCAGCCCGCCCGGGGGAATCTACAATGAGCAGTTCTTC.

The chain carries TRBV5-1 and TRBJ2-4; 12 positions agree with TRBD2. V shed 2 bases, J shed 0 bases, and the junction held 6 bases outside the gene matches. Germline-derived CDR1 and CDR2 are SGHRS and YFSETQ. The CDR3 is 18 amino acids. The CDR3: CASSLGLLAGGAKNIQYF. The CDR3 nucleotides read TGCGCCAGCAGCTTAGGATTACTAGCGGGAGGAGCCAAAAACATTCAGTACTTC.

The chain combines TRBV7-9 with TRBJ2-7, with D perhaps matching TRBD1 (6 bases). The CDR3 covers 15 residues. In germline, CDR1 is SEHNR, CDR2 FQNEAQ (reference sequence). The V and J ends lost 3 bases and 2 bases respectively, with 14 bases between them. This CDR3 reads CASSFDQGIPYEQYF. CDR3 nucleotides: TGTGCCAGCAGCTTTGACCAGGGGATACCCTACGAGCAGTACTTC.

For this clone: The junction shows a germline mismatch at one end, possibly a read error. The chain is built from TRBV7-7 and TRBJ2-7; 7 positions agree with TRBD1. Germline CDR1 is SSHAT and CDR2 is FNYEAQ (reference sequence). The CDR3 covers 14 residues. The DNA of the CDR3 is TGTGCTAGCAGCTGGACAGGAAATCCCTACGAGCAGTACTTC. This sequence encodes CASSWTGNPYEQYF.

The chain employs TRBV9 and TRBJ2-4, with TRBD1 as a possible D gene (7 bases). The germline V and J ends were trimmed by 4 bases and 2 bases, with 22 bases remaining between them. Germline CDR1 is SGDLS and CDR2 is YYNGEE. The CDR3 sequence is 18 residues long. CDR3 bases: TGTGCCAGCAGCCAGACAGGGACTGGGGGAGAGACCAAAAACATTCAGTACTTC. It is translated as CASSQTGTGGETKNIQYF.

This clone appeared a single time. This chain uses TRBV28 with TRBJ2-7; 13 nucleotides match TRBD2. The CDR3 runs to 19 residues. V was clipped by 0 bases and J by 3 bases; unmatched bases: 11. CDR1 is MDHEN, CDR2 SYDVKM, per germline. The CDR3: CASSLCRTSGSLDLYEQYF. The CDR3 nucleotides read TGTGCCAGCAGTTTATGCCGGACTAGCGGGAGCCTCGACCTCTACGAGCAGTACTTC.

This clone was detected only a few times. J is TRBJ2-4 and V is TRBV30; possible D gene TRBD2, 5 bases. V lost 2 bases and J lost 4, with 15 bases in between. The CDR3 is made up of 15 amino acids. Germline V gives CDR1 GTSNPN, CDR2 SVGIG (reference sequence). Here the CDR3 reads CAWSPTRVQKNIQYF. The CDR3 DNA reads TGTGCCTGGAGTCCAACTAGGGTACAGAAAAACATTCAGTACTTC.

V usage is TRBV27 and J usage is TRBJ2-5; D unclear. Per the germline V gene, CDR1 is MNHEY and CDR2 is SMNVEV (reference sequence). Trimming took 0 bases from V and 2 from J, leaving 13 bases between them. The CDR3 is made up of 16 amino acids. The CDR3 protein is CASSLSIETPQETQYF. Written as DNA, the CDR3 is TGTGCCAGCAGTTTATCCATCGAGACTCCACAAGAGACCCAGTACTTC.

The chain has TRBV5-5 and TRBJ2-7, with D maybe TRBD2 (6 bases). The germline V gene has CDR1 SGHKS and CDR2 YYEKEE (reference sequence). The CDR3 is 13 residues long. The germline V and J ends were trimmed by 4 bases and 1 base, with 9 bases remaining between them. Written as DNA, the CDR3 is TGTGCCAGCAGCGCCGCGGGGTCCTACGAGCAGTACTTC. Translated, it gives CASSAAGSYEQYF. The full variable domain, rest sourced from reference TRBV5-5 and TRBJ2-7, is DAGVTQSPTHLIKTRGQQVTLRCSPISGHKSVSWYQQVLGQGPQFIFQYYEKEERGRGNFPDRFSARQFPNYSSELNVNALLLGDSALYLCASSAAGSYEQYFGPGTRLTVT.

The chain links TRBV7-4 to TRBJ2-5, with a tentative D call TRBD2 (6 bases). CDR3 length: 15 amino acids. Trimming removed 2 bases at V and 1 base at J, with 11 bases between. Germline values: CDR1 SGHVT, CDR2 SQSDAQ. CDR3 DNA: TGTGCCAGCAGCTTAAGGAGCGGGCGCCAAGAGACCCAGTACTTC. Amino acid sequence: CASSLRSGRQETQYF.

This clone appeared a single time. The chain has TRBV13 and TRBJ2-2, with TRBD1 matching over 8 bases. Germline assignment: CDR1 PRHDT and CDR2 FYEKMQ (reference sequence). The CDR3 is 15 amino acids. The V and J ends lost 6 bases and 4 bases, in that order; junction bases with no gene match: 7. The CDR3 loop is CASRPGQGGTGELFF. As DNA, the CDR3 is TGTGCCAGCAGGCCCGGACAGGGCGGCACCGGGGAGCTGTTTTTT.

DNA of the CDR3: TGTGCCTGCTCCATACCGAAGTCTTTCGGCAATGAGCAGTTCTTC. It translates to CACSIPKSFGNEQFF. The rearrangement uses TRBV30 and TRBJ2-1, with D unresolved. Germline V gene sequence: CDR1 GTSNPN, CDR2 SVGIG (reference sequence). The V end lost 6 bases, the J end lost 6 bases, and 21 bases lay between the germline ends. This CDR3 is 15 amino acids long. Together with reference TRBV30 and TRBJ2-1, the CDR3 gives the full variable domain: SQTIHQWPATLVQPVGSPLSLECTVEGTSNPNLYWYRQAAGRGLQLLFYSVGIGQISSEVPQNLSASRPQDRQFILSSKKLLLSDSGFYLCACSIPKSFGNEQFFGPGTRLTVL.

This clone has more than one count but fewer than ten. V and J are TRBV11-2 and TRBJ2-7, with 15 bases fitting TRBD2. CDR1 is SGHAT and CDR2 is FQNNGV in the germline V gene. CDR3 size: 18 residues. V lost 5 bases, J lost 5 bases, and 13 bases stayed unmatched. CDR3 region: CASSPRTSGRAGLNEQYF. In DNA form, the CDR3 reads TGTGCCAGCAGCCCCCGGACTAGCGGGAGGGCCGGCTTAAACGAGCAGTACTTC.

This clone was found once. The rearrangement links TRBV5-1 to TRBJ1-1, with D tentatively TRBD1 (6 bases). Germline-derived CDR1 and CDR2 are SGHRS and YFSETQ. The CDR3 spans 15 residues. Trimming pared 0 bases from V and 5 bases from J, leaving 14 bases between. CDR3 DNA: TGCGCCAGCAGCTTGGGAACAGGGAGATGGACTGAAGCTTTCTTT. Protein: CASSLGTGRWTEAFF. Complete variable domain (other parts from reference TRBV5-1 and TRBJ1-1): KAGVTQTPRYLIKTRGQQVTLSCSPISGHRSVSWYQQTPGQGLQFLFEYFSETQRNKGNFPGRFSGRQFSNSRSEMNVSTLELGDSALYLCASSLGTGRWTEAFFGQGTRLTVV.

This clone was detected only once. DNA for the CDR3: TGTGCCAGCAGCGCTGGAGGAAACCAGTACTTC. Protein sequence: CASSAGGNQYF. V usage is TRBV9 and J usage is TRBJ2-5; TRBD2 might be the D (5 bases). From germline, CDR1 is SGDLS and CDR2 YYNGEE. The CDR3 totals 11 residues. Trimming removed 3 bases from V and 10 bases from J, with 10 bases in between.

V and J are TRBV5-1 and TRBJ2-4; tentatively, D is TRBD1 (5 bases). The CDR3 consists of 13 residues. V was shortened by 4 bases and J by 1 base, with 6 bases between the two germline ends. Germline-derived CDR1 and CDR2 are SGHRS and YFSETQ. The CDR3 bases are TGCGCCAGCAGCAGGGGTGCCAAAAACATTCAGTACTTC. It translates to CASSRGAKNIQYF. Together with reference TRBV5-1 and TRBJ2-4, the CDR3 gives the full variable domain: KAGVTQTPRYLIKTRGQQVTLSCSPISGHRSVSWYQQTPGQGLQFLFEYFSETQRNKGNFPGRFSGRQFSNSRSEMNVSTLELGDSALYLCASSRGAKNIQYFGAGTRLSVL.

The chain has TRBV4-3 and TRBJ2-7, with 9 bases identical to TRBD1. V was clipped by 2 bases and J by 3 bases; unmatched bases: 8. Germline CDR1 is LGHNA and CDR2 is YSLEER. The CDR3 length is 16 residues. The CDR3 DNA sequence: TGCGCCAGCAGCCAAACCCCCGGACAGGGGCGCTACGAGCAGTACTTC. As protein: CASSQTPGQGRYEQYF.

This chain's CDR3 is CASSDRGLVEQYF. Here the CDR3 DNA reads TGTGCCAGCAGTGACCGCGGGCTCGTCGAGCAGTACTTC. The chain links TRBV25-1 to TRBJ2-7; tentatively, D is TRBD2 (5 bases). Germline values: CDR1 MGHDK, CDR2 SYGVNS. Trimming took 3 bases from V and 6 from J, leaving 12 bases between them. The CDR3 is made up of 13 amino acids.

This clone was seen only once. This chain uses TRBV4-2 with TRBJ2-7; 7 positions agree with TRBD1. Germline V lookup: CDR1 LGHNA, CDR2 YNFKEQ. The CDR3 runs to 18 residues. After removal of 4 bases from V and 4 bases from J, the junction contained 19 bases not matched to a gene. The CDR3 here is CASSPSTGRVIRVYEQYF. The CDR3 nucleotides are TGTGCCAGCAGCCCCTCGACAGGGCGGGTGATAAGGGTTTACGAGCAGTACTTC.

This clone has more than one count but fewer than ten. This chain uses TRBV27 with TRBJ1-1; D is unclear. Germline V gives CDR1 MNHEY, CDR2 SMNVEV (reference sequence). This CDR3 is built from 16 residues. Trimming shortened V by 6 bases and J by 1 base, and 18 bases separated the two germline ends. CDR3 DNA sequence: TGTGCCAGCAGCCATAAAGGGAGGGCCACGAACACTGAAGCTTTCTTT. It encodes CASSHKGRATNTEAFF.

This sequence joins TRBV9 and TRBJ2-7; 7 nucleotides align to TRBD1. V dropped 0 bases and J dropped 5; count of bases not matched to a gene: 8. The CDR3 consists of 15 residues. Germline V gives CDR1 SGDLS, CDR2 YYNGEE. CDR3 residues: CASSVGETGLDEQYF. As DNA, the CDR3 is TGTGCCAGCAGCGTAGGTGAGACAGGGCTCGACGAGCAGTACTTC.

The V gene is TRBV4-1, the J gene TRBJ2-3, with 13 bases lining up with TRBD2. The V gene's germline CDR1 is MGHRA and CDR2 YSYEKL. The CDR3 extends over 17 amino acids. The ends lost 3 bases at V and 3 bases at J; junction bases unmatched: 6. CDR3 protein: CASSHGPGLAGTDTQYF. The CDR3 DNA reads as TGCGCCAGCAGCCATGGTCCGGGACTAGCGGGGACAGATACGCAGTATTTT.

This rearrangement joins TRBV7-2 to TRBJ1-2; D call uncertain. In germline, CDR1 is SGHTA, CDR2 FQGNSA. V lost 3 bases, J lost 3 bases, and 14 bases lay in between. This CDR3 has 15 amino acids. CDR3 nucleotide sequence: TGTGCCAGCAGCTTTAGAGCCTCCCCACACTATGGCTACACCTTC. It translates to CASSFRASPHYGYTF.